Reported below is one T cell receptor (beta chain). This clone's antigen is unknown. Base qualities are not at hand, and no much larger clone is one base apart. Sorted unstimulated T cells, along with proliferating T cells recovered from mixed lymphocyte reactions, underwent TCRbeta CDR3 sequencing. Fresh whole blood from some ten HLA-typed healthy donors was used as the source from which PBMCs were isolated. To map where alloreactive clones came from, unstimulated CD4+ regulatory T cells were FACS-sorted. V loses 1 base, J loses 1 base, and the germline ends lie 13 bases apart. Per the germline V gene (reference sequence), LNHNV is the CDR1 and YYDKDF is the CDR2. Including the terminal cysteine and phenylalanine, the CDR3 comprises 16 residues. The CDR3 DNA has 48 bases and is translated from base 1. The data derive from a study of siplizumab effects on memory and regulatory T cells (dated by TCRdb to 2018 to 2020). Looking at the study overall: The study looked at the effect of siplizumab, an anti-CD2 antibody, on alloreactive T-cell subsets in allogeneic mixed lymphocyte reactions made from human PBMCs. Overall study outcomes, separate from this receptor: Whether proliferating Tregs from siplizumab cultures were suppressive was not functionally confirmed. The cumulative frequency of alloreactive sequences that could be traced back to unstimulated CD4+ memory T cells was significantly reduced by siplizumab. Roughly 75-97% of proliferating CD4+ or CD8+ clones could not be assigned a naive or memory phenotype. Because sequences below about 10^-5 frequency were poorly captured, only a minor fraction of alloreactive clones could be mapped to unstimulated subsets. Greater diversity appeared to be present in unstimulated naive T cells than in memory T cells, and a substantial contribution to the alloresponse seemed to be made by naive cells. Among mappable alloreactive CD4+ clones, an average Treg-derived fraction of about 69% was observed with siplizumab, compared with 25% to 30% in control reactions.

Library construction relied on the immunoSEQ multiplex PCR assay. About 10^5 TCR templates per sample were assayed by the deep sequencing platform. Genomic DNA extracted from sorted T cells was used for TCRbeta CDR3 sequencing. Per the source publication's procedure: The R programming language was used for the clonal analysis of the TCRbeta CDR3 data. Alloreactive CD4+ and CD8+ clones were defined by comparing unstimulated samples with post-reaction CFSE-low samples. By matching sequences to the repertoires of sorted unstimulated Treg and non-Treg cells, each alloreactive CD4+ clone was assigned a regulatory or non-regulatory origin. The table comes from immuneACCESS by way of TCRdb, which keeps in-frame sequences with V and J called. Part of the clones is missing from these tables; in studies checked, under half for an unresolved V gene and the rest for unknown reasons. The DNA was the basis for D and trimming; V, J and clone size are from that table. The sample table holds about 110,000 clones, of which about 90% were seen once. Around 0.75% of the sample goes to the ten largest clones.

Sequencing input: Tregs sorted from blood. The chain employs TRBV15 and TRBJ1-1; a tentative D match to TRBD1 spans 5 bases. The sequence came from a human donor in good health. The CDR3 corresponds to CATSRGRGQSNTEAFF. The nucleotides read TGTGCCACCAGCAGAGGTAGAGGACAATCGAACACTGAAGCTTTCTTT.